This paragraph reports one T cell receptor beta chain. No cognate antigen has been identified for it. A much larger clonotype is one base distant, so this may be a read error. A history of other malignancies or of prior chemotherapy or radiotherapy was absent in all patients, and node-negative disease was shown on CT and PET/CT in all patients. At each of two time points, about 6 milliliters of peripheral venous blood were collected into EDTA tubes. Ficoll-Paque Plus density-gradient centrifugation was used to isolate PBMCs. Samples were stored at -80°C immediately after collection until analysis. The TCR beta CDR3 region was amplified from genomic DNA by two rounds of multiplex PCR. In the first round of PCR, primers specific to each TRBV and TRBJ gene were used, and the primer sequences are filed in Chinese patent CN105087789A. The second PCR round used universal primers. The Roche High Pure PCR Template Preparation Kit was used to extract genomic DNA from frozen PBMCs. Paired-end sequencing with 151 bp reads was performed on the libraries using an Illumina HiSeq 3000. Processing in the source paper ran as follows. CutAdapt was used to remove raw reads lacking the multiplex PCR primer sequences. Using PEAR, the high-quality paired reads were merged into contigs. By alignment to reference sequences, MiXCR assigned TRB V, D and J gene segments to each contig. To remove sequencing errors, CDR3 sequences were clustered according to base quality and sequence similarity. Diversity was measured as Shannon entropy normalized by the natural log of productive TCR sequence number. To get clonality, Shannon entropy was divided by the natural log of the number of unique clonotypes, and that result was subtracted from one. Using the Youden index from ROC curves, the researchers picked the repertoire-metric cut-offs for progression-free survival, and all analyses were carried out in R 3.5.3. TCRdb reworked the public reads: Q25 trimming with fastp, MiXCR clone assembly, productive beta chains retained. Rows with one shared CDR3 protein collapse into an entry with the most common genes and DNA. The V and J calls, along with clone size, are taken from TCRdb and not from the paper's own processing. Present in this sample are more than 15,000 distinct CDR3 sequences, about 18% of which were seen just once. About 37% of the sample belongs to the ten largest clones.

This sample was taken from a study of prognosis after radiotherapy for stage I lung cancer (dated by TCRdb to the early 2020s). Regarding the research as a whole: Between early 2018 and early 2019, approximately 18 stage I NSCLC patients were enrolled in Nanjing, China. Under 15 cases involved newly diagnosed primary stage I lung tumors, and several involved oligometastatic NSCLC subsequent to surgical resection of the primary tumor. All patients were regarded as medically inoperable, because of comorbidities in about eleven patients and refusal of surgery in several patients. The cohort was made up of 10 to 15 men and about 6 women, with a median age of roughly 79 years and an age range of roughly 50 to 95 years. About a dozen patients had adenocarcinoma and seven had squamous cell carcinoma as the tumor histology. SBRT was delivered in 3 to 5 fractions with a biologically effective dose of at least 100 Gy, and image-guided IMRT or VMAT was used for delivery. Concurrent therapy was not administered to any patient alongside SBRT. Distant metastases were developed by four of the 19 patients after SBRT, at a median of around seven months, whereas no significant progression was observed in the other 15 patients. Peripheral blood TCR beta repertoires were profiled in stage I NSCLC patients before and after stereotactic body radiotherapy, and the study then linked these repertoires to distant failure. The study took one blood sample before SBRT and one after SBRT from each of around 19 patients and sequenced all 38 samples. Study-wide findings and limitations: Differences by metastasis status were reportedly seen in TRBV and TRBJ usage frequencies, involving two V genes at baseline and, after SBRT, roughly ten V genes and two J genes. The study was limited by its small cohort and short follow-up, and the findings require independent validation. No adjustment for multiple comparisons was applied to any of the reported P values. Post-SBRT Shannon entropy and its change from baseline were lower in patients who developed distant metastases; baseline Shannon entropy was not associated with metastases. After SBRT, the count of unique TCR clones dropped from a median of roughly 10,000 beforehand to about 7,200 afterward (Wilcoxon paired P=0.011). Whether the expanded TCR clones were tumor-specific was not determined.

The source is a donor aged 50 or older with non-small cell lung cancer. Sequencing was performed on PBMCs, taken before or after stereotactic body radiation therapy (not recorded which).

The sequenced DNA: TGTGCCAGCAGCTTTCCGGGGCAAGAGACCCAGTACTTC. This sequence encodes CASSFPGQETQYF. The chain is encoded by TRBV5-4 joined to TRBJ2-5, with TRBD2 as a weak D call on 5 bases. Its CDR3 holds 13 amino acids, cysteine through phenylalanine. Kept here is only the CDR3 DNA, which spans 39 bases and is read in frame from base 1. The junction shows trimming of 2 bases on V and 2 bases on J, plus 7 bases between the germline ends. For CDR1 and CDR2, the germline V gene (reference sequence) lists SGHNT and YYREEE.